The clone carrying this T cell receptor beta chain was counted only a few times. Its antigen is undetermined. The source of the sample is a study of T-cell memory formation after mild COVID-19. Study findings and constraints: Several responding clones turned up in pre-infection memory, indicating that cross-reactive memory may have taken part.

Germline V CDR1 and CDR2: KGHSH, LQKENI. V lost 4 bases, J lost 7 bases, and 7 bases stayed unmatched. This CDR3 is 14 amino acids long. Using its own MiXCR run on the 5' RACE reads, TCRdb lists one record per CDR3 protein. The sample holds roughly 150,000 distinct CDR3 sequences, about 14% seen once. The chain recombines TRBV18 with TRBJ2-1; TRBD2 matches at 7 bases. The sample taken for sequencing was PBMCs or a T cell subset sorted from them (not recorded which). The receptor was isolated from an adult woman who had mild COVID-19 (a few samples of this study predate the infection). Cell type and time point are not known. CDR3 sequence (DNA): TGTGCCAGCTCACTCCAGCGGGGTGGGAATGAGCAGTTCTTC. Translation gives CASSLQRGGNEQFF. Combining the CDR3 with reference TRBV18 and TRBJ2-1 gives the whole variable domain NAGVMQNPRHLVRRRGQEARLRCSPMKGHSHVYWYRQLPEEGLKFMVYLQKENIIDESGMPKERFSAEFPKEGPSILRIQQVVRGDSAAYFCASSLQRGGNEQFFGPGTRLTVL.